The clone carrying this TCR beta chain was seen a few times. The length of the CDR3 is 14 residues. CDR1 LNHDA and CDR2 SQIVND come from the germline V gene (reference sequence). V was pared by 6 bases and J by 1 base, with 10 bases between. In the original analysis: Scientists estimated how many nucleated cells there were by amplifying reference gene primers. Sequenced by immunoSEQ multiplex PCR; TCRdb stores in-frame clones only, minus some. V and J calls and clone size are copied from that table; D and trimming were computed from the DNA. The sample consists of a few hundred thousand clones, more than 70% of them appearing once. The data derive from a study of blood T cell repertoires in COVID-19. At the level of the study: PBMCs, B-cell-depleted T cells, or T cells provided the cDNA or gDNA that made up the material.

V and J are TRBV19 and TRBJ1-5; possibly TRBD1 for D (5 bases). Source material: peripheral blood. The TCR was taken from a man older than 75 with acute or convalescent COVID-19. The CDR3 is CASRGVGSNQPQHF. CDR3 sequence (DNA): TGTGCCAGTAGAGGGGTGGGGAGCAATCAGCCCCAGCATTTT.